The rows below give T cell receptor beta chains drawn from one sample of a study of blood T cell repertoires in COVID-19. Data came from immunoSEQ multiplex PCR; TCRdb stores just in-frame clones and leaves some out. The data show more than 250,000 clones, roughly 84% seen once. Material: peripheral blood. These TCRs come from a man aged 50 or older with active or convalescent COVID-19. Both conserved end residues are part of each CDR3. The order of the fields is J gene, V gene, CDR3 protein.

j_gene: TRBJ2-2; v_gene: TRBV2; CDR3aa: CASRGQATGELFF
j_gene: TRBJ2-1; v_gene: TRBV27; CDR3aa: CASSRPGQGVNEQFF
j_gene: TRBJ1-3; v_gene: TRBV24-1; CDR3aa: CATSDLEGDTIYF
j_gene: TRBJ1-5; v_gene: TRBV18; CDR3aa: CASSPGAAYPQPQHF
j_gene: TRBJ2-5; v_gene: TRBV19; CDR3aa: CASSLSPPGQGGETQYF
j_gene: TRBJ1-5; v_gene: TRBV27; CDR3aa: CASSFLNQPQHF
j_gene: TRBJ1-2; v_gene: TRBV19; CDR3aa: CASSLAGTNYGYTF
j_gene: TRBJ1-3; v_gene: TRBV28; CDR3aa: CASSLIYSRTGDFSGNTIYF
j_gene: TRBJ2-7; v_gene: TRBV21-1; CDR3aa: CASSKVDRGSYEQYF
j_gene: TRBJ1-6; v_gene: TRBV28; CDR3aa: CASLSGTGVYNSPLHF
j_gene: TRBJ2-3; v_gene: TRBV19; CDR3aa: CASSIPTGRTDTQYF
j_gene: TRBJ2-1; v_gene: TRBV7-8; CDR3aa: CASNSYPAGEQFF
j_gene: TRBJ1-2; v_gene: TRBV4-3; CDR3aa: CASSPARGLAGYTF
j_gene: TRBJ2-1; v_gene: TRBV6-2/TRBV6-3; CDR3aa: CASSFRRQTDEQFF
j_gene: TRBJ1-2; v_gene: TRBV27; CDR3aa: CASSFRGFWDGYTF
j_gene: TRBJ2-5; v_gene: TRBV28; CDR3aa: CASSFLAGGDGQYF
j_gene: TRBJ1-1; v_gene: TRBV30; CDR3aa: CAWSVSGGGTEAFF
j_gene: TRBJ2-5; v_gene: TRBV12-3/TRBV12-4; CDR3aa: CASSLRGIDQYF
j_gene: TRBJ2-5; v_gene: TRBV2; CDR3aa: CATAGGTGQETQYF
j_gene: TRBJ2-2; v_gene: TRBV28; CDR3aa: CAAARGAGTGELFF
j_gene: TRBJ2-1; v_gene: TRBV7-8; CDR3aa: CASSLGLAGAEQFF
j_gene: TRBJ1-2; v_gene: TRBV30; CDR3aa: CAWSPGGWEYGYTF
j_gene: TRBJ2-6; v_gene: TRBV5-6; CDR3aa: CASDDRPSSGANVLTF
j_gene: TRBJ1-5; v_gene: TRBV10-3; CDR3aa: CASTGGETQPQHF
j_gene: TRBJ1-2; v_gene: TRBV10-3; CDR3aa: CAISESRSGHGYTF
j_gene: TRBJ2-1; v_gene: TRBV14; CDR3aa: CASSPSSGSSYNEQFF
j_gene: TRBJ2-1; v_gene: TRBV2; CDR3aa: CASQSLAGGYEQFF
j_gene: TRBJ1-2; v_gene: TRBV18; CDR3aa: CASSPAFTGEANYGYTF
j_gene: TRBJ2-1; v_gene: TRBV11-2; CDR3aa: CASSFLLSENNEQFF
j_gene: TRBJ2-1; v_gene: TRBV25-1; CDR3aa: CASSEYKGVAYNEQFF
j_gene: TRBJ1-1; v_gene: TRBV4-2; CDR3aa: CASSSSDTLNTEAFF
j_gene: TRBJ1-4; v_gene: TRBV18; CDR3aa: CASSPMDRIMGKLFF
j_gene: TRBJ1-1; v_gene: TRBV5-5; CDR3aa: CASSLVEGLLTEAFF
j_gene: TRBJ1-6; v_gene: TRBV7-2; CDR3aa: CASSFDRGNNSPLHF
j_gene: TRBJ1-1; v_gene: TRBV25-1; CDR3aa: CASTRGGGPRTEAFF
j_gene: TRBJ2-7; v_gene: TRBV5-4; CDR3aa: CASRPRTEADEQYF
j_gene: TRBJ2-1; v_gene: TRBV9; CDR3aa: CASTARENWYEQFF
j_gene: TRBJ2-7; v_gene: TRBV28; CDR3aa: CASSLGTGSIYEQYF
j_gene: TRBJ2-1; v_gene: TRBV3-1/TRBV3-2; CDR3aa: CASSQGLAGSYNEQFF
j_gene: TRBJ2-2; v_gene: TRBV18; CDR3aa: CASSADRVAGELFF